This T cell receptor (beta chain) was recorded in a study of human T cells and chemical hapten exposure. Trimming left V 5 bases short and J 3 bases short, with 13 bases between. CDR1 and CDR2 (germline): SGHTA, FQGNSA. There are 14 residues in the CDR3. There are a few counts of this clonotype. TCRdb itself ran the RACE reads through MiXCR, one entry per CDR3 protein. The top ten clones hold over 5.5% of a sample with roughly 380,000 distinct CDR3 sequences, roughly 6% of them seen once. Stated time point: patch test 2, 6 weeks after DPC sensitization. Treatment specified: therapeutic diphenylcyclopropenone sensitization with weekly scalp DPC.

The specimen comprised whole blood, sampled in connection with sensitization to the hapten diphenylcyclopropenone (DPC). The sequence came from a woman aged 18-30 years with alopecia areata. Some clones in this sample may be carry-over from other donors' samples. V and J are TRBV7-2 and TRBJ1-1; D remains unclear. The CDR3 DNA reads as TGTGCCAGCAGCCCCTATGGGGAGGACACTGAAGCTTTCTTT. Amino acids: CASSPYGEDTEAFF.